The 24 T cell receptor beta chains below come from one sample, sequenced in a study of cytomegalovirus exposure and HLA in healthy donors. 13 Jbeta primers and 60 Vbeta primers were used for the PCR. This table comes from immunoSEQ multiplex PCR, and its TCRdb copy is limited to in-frame clones, with some not included. The table has 150,000 to 200,000 clones, about 88% seen once. The sequencing sample was made of PBMCs. These TCRs come from a man in his late teens or twenties in good health and CMV-seropositive.

The genes are TRBV7-8 and TRBJ1-1; a weak D match, TRBD1 (6 bases). V was trimmed by 5 bases and J by 3 bases, leaving 22 bases between them. Germline CDR1 reads SGHVS; CDR2 reads FQNEAQ. There are 17 residues in the CDR3. The CDR3 protein is CASSLRGLTGGYTEAFF. DNA of the CDR3: TGTGCCAGCAGCCTCAGGGGTCTTACGGGGGGCTACACTGAAGCTTTCTTT.

The chain combines TRBV6-5 with TRBJ2-7; the match to TRBD2 covers 10 bases. Germline V CDR1 and CDR2: MNHEY, SVGAGI. There are 13 residues in the CDR3. Trimming cost V 5 bases and J 4 bases; bases outside gene matches: 2. The DNA for the CDR3 is TGTGCCAGCAGTCGGACTAGCGGTTACGAGCAGTACTTC. Translation: CASSRTSGYEQYF.

The chain joins TRBV6-5 to TRBJ1-5; no clear D. From germline, CDR1 is MNHEY and CDR2 SVGAGI. V dropped 0 bases and J dropped 6 bases, with 6 bases sitting between them. This CDR3 contains 13 residues. Here the CDR3 reads CASSYSSFQPQHF. The CDR3 bases are TGTGCCAGCAGTTACTCCTCCTTTCAGCCCCAGCATTTT.

The chain employs TRBV7-2 and TRBJ1-2; 9 bases fit TRBD1. The trim removed 1 base at V and 5 bases at J, leaving 14 bases unmatched. CDR3 size: 18 residues. Per germline, CDR1 SGHTA and CDR2 FQGNSA. CDR3 region: CASSLDGTGWGEWYGYTF. The CDR3 DNA is TGTGCCAGCAGCTTAGATGGGACAGGGTGGGGAGAATGGTATGGCTACACCTTC.

The rearrangement joins TRBV2 to TRBJ1-5, with 7 bases that match TRBD1. CDR1 and CDR2 (germline): SNHLY, FYNNEI. The CDR3 sequence is 16 residues long. Trimming removed 2 bases from V and 3 bases from J; junction bases left unmatched: 7. In DNA, the CDR3 is TGTGCCAGCAGTGAAAGGAGGACAGGACTCAATCAGCCCCAGCATTTT. It yields the protein CASSERRTGLNQPQHF.

In this sample, this clone turned up once. The chain uses TRBV6-6 and TRBJ2-7, with D tentatively TRBD2 (6 bases). Germline V gene data show CDR1 as MNHNY and CDR2 as SVGAGI (reference sequence). CDR3 length: 14 residues. Trimming took 8 bases from V and 3 from J, leaving 17 bases between them. The CDR3 DNA reads TGTGCCAGCTCTGGTGCGGGGAGTCACTACGAGCAGTACTTC. It yields the protein CASSGAGSHYEQYF.

The gene calls are TRBV9 and TRBJ1-2; weak D call: TRBD1 (6 bases). The germline V gene has CDR1 SGDLS and CDR2 YYNGEE. The CDR3 has 15 amino acids. The V end was cut by 0 bases, the J end by 3 bases, with 12 bases between. The CDR3 nucleotides are TGTGCCAGCAGCGTAGATGTAGGGGGAGACTATGGCTACACCTTC. Protein sequence: CASSVDVGGDYGYTF.

The chain joins TRBV4-1 to TRBJ1-3, with 10 bases matching TRBD1. Germline-derived CDR1 and CDR2 are MGHRA and YSYEKL. This CDR3 contains 16 residues. J was trimmed by 4 bases and V by 1 base; bases with no gene match: 4. CDR3 DNA: TGCGCCAGCAGCCAAGGGACAGGGGGATACGGAAACACCATATATTTT. This sequence encodes CASSQGTGGYGNTIYF.

V usage is TRBV4-3 and J usage is TRBJ1-2; possibly TRBD1 for D (6 bases). This CDR3 comprises 14 residues. CDR1 LGHNA and CDR2 YSLEER come from the germline V gene. The germline V and J ends were trimmed by 0 bases and 4 bases, with 9 bases remaining between them. The CDR3 protein is CASSQDDRSYGYTF. CDR3 nucleotide sequence: TGCGCCAGCAGCCAAGATGACAGGTCCTATGGCTACACCTTC.

The CDR3 DNA sequence: TGTGCCAGCAGCTTGGGACAGGGGAGGATCACCATATATTTT. Translating gives CASSLGQGRITIYF. The genes are TRBV5-8 and TRBJ1-3; 8 nucleotides agree with TRBD1. V shed 0 bases, J shed 9 bases, and the junction held 5 bases outside the gene matches. The CDR3 has 14 amino acids. Germline V gene lookup returns CDR1 SGHTS and CDR2 YDEGEE.

The V gene is TRBV27, the J gene TRBJ1-4; TRBD1 aligns across 10 bases. V was clipped by 6 bases and J by 4 bases; unmatched bases: 8. The germline gives CDR1 MNHEY, CDR2 SMNVEV (reference sequence). The CDR3 loop spans 16 amino acids. The CDR3: CASRFLTGGNNEKLFF. Written as DNA, the CDR3 is TGTGCCAGCAGATTTTTGACAGGGGGCAATAATGAAAAACTGTTTTTT.

This clone was recorded only once. The chain recombines TRBV6-1 with TRBJ1-2, with 8 bases aligning to TRBD1. Trimming at V came to 4 bases and at J to 4 bases, leaving 5 bases not matched to a gene. The CDR3 length is 14 residues. CDR1 MNHNS and CDR2 SASEGT come from the germline V gene. The CDR3 sequence is CASSGDRPVYGYTF. CDR3 DNA: TGTGCCAGCAGTGGGGACAGGCCGGTCTATGGCTACACCTTC.

This rearrangement joins TRBV25-1 to TRBJ2-1; no firm D call. This CDR3 contains 14 residues. The germline V gene encodes CDR1 MGHDK and CDR2 SYGVNS. V was trimmed by 3 bases and J by 9 bases, leaving 15 bases between them. CDR3 residues: CASSDPGSFGEQFF. The CDR3 DNA is TGTGCCAGCAGTGACCCGGGTTCGTTTGGTGAGCAGTTCTTC. Drawing the rest from reference TRBV25-1 and TRBJ2-1, the complete variable domain is EADIYQTPRYLVIGTGKKITLECSQTMGHDKMYWYQQDPGMELHLIHYSYGVNSTEKGDLSSESTVSRIRTEHFPLTLESARPSHTSQYLCASSDPGSFGEQFFGPGTRLTVL.

This chain joins TRBV7-2 and TRBJ2-7, with 10 bases matching TRBD2. Germline V gives CDR1 SGHTA, CDR2 FQGNSA. The CDR3 sequence is 14 residues long. The V gene end was trimmed by 4 bases and the J gene end by 2 bases; junction bases not matched to a gene: 2. As DNA, the CDR3 is TGTGCCAGCAGCTCGAGCGGGGGGGCCTACGAGCAGTACTTC. This sequence encodes CASSSSGGAYEQYF.

The chain joins TRBV19 to TRBJ1-3; D uncertain. Germline V lookup: CDR1 LNHDA, CDR2 SQIVND (reference sequence). CDR3 length: 13 amino acids. V lost 8 bases and J lost 1, with 9 bases in between. In nucleotides, the CDR3 is TGTGCCAGTGGAGGCGGTTCTGGAAACACCATATATTTT. This encodes CASGGGSGNTIYF. The whole variable domain, filled in from reference TRBV19 and TRBJ1-3, reads DGGITQSPKYLFRKEGQNVTLSCEQNLNHDAMYWYRQDPGQGLRLIYYSQIVNDFQKGDIAEGYSVSREKKESFPLTVTSAQKNPTAFYLCASGGGSGNTIYFGEGSWLTVV.

V and J are TRBV7-9 and TRBJ2-6; TRBD1 agrees at 8 bases. Trimming took 4 bases from V and 0 from J; bases not matched to a gene: 8. Germline-derived CDR1 and CDR2 are SEHNR and FQNEAQ (reference sequence). The CDR3 covers 18 residues. The CDR3 DNA is TGTGCCAGCAGCTCACCCGGGACAGGACCCTCTGGGGCCAACGTCCTGACTTTC. It yields the protein CASSSPGTGPSGANVLTF.

V usage is TRBV19 and J usage is TRBJ1-5; a weak D match, TRBD1 (6 bases). The length of the CDR3 is 15 residues. Germline lookup yields CDR1 LNHDA and CDR2 SQIVND (reference sequence). Trimming removed 1 base from V and 4 bases from J, with 11 bases in between. Here the CDR3 DNA reads TGTGCCAGTAGTATAGGCAGGGGCCCTAATCAGCCCCAGCATTTT. Its translation is CASSIGRGPNQPQHF.

The chain joins TRBV20-1 to TRBJ2-1; no definite D call. This CDR3 contains 10 residues. Germline V gene data show CDR1 as DFQATT and CDR2 as SNEGSKA (reference sequence). CDR3 DNA: TGCAGCGGGTCCTACAATGAGCAGTTCTTC. Protein sequence: CSGSYNEQFF.

This sequence joins TRBV19 and TRBJ1-3; D unresolved. Between the trimmed V and J ends, which lost 5 bases and 4 bases, there was a span of 9 bases. Germline CDR1 reads LNHDA; CDR2 reads SQIVND (reference sequence). The length of the CDR3 is 13 residues. The chain's CDR3 is CASSESRGNTIYF. In nucleotides, the CDR3 is TGTGCCAGTAGTGAGTCTAGGGGAAACACCATATATTTT. The whole variable domain, remainder taken from reference TRBV19 and TRBJ1-3, is DGGITQSPKYLFRKEGQNVTLSCEQNLNHDAMYWYRQDPGQGLRLIYYSQIVNDFQKGDIAEGYSVSREKKESFPLTVTSAQKNPTAFYLCASSESRGNTIYFGEGSWLTVV.

This chain connects TRBV5-6 to TRBJ2-7; 8 bases align to TRBD1. The CDR3 runs to 16 residues. Trimming removed 1 base from V and 6 bases from J; junction bases left unmatched: 12. Germline loops: CDR1 SGHDT, CDR2 YYEEEE. The chain's CDR3 is CASSLITTGQGGEQYF. The CDR3, as DNA: TGTGCCAGCAGCTTGATTACTACAGGACAGGGAGGCGAGCAGTACTTC.

The rearrangement links TRBV4-3 to TRBJ1-4, with D perhaps TRBD1 (5 bases). Looked up from germline, CDR1 is LGHNA and CDR2 is YSLEER. Trimming pared 2 bases from V and 4 bases from J, leaving 14 bases between. CDR3 length: 16 amino acids. The CDR3 loop is CASSQSRVSINEKLFF. The CDR3 DNA is TGCGCCAGCAGCCAATCCAGGGTCTCCATTAATGAAAAACTGTTTTTT.

The V call is TRBV29-1, the J call TRBJ1-1, with a weak D call TRBD1 (6 bases). The germline gives CDR1 SQVTM, CDR2 ANQGSEA. The CDR3 runs 14 residues. Trimming stripped 5 bases from V and 0 bases from J, with 13 bases between. In DNA, the CDR3 is TGCAGCGTTCATGACAGGAACATGAACACTGAAGCTTTCTTT. This sequence encodes CSVHDRNMNTEAFF. Variable domain in full (rest from reference TRBV29-1 and TRBJ1-1): SAVISQKPSRDICQRGTSLTIQCQVDSQVTMMFWYRQQPGQSLTLIATANQGSEATYESGFVIDKFPISRPNLTFSTLTVSNMSPEDSSIYLCSVHDRNMNTEAFFGQGTRLTVV.

The CDR3, as DNA: TGTGCCAGCAGTTTAGGAGGGGGCAATCAGCCCCAGCATTTT. Amino acids: CASSLGGGNQPQHF. V gene TRBV27 combines with J gene TRBJ1-5; TRBD1 might be the D (5 bases). V dropped 2 bases and J dropped 2 bases, with 7 bases sitting between them. This CDR3 has 14 residues. In germline, CDR1 is MNHEY, CDR2 SMNVEV (reference sequence).

The J gene is TRBJ2-7, the V gene TRBV21-1; TRBD1, the D gene given by the table, was not confirmed from the DNA. TRBV21-1 is a listed pseudogene. CDR3 length: 14 residues. This CDR3 is CASSGRQGFNEQYF. The DNA for the CDR3 is TGTGCCAGCAGCGGCCGACAGGGGTTCAACGAGCAGTACTTC.